These T cell receptor beta chains were read from a single sample in a study of CD8+CD57+ T cells in acquired aplastic anemia. TCRdb re-called the reads with MiXCR, one entry per CDR3 protein. The table has 150,000 to 200,000 distinct CDR3 sequences, just under 65% seen once; the top ten hold 45%. The sequenced sample was sorted CD4+, CD8+, or CD8+CD57+ T cells (not recorded which) from PBMCs. These receptors all stem from a human donor in good health. Both conserved end residues are part of each CDR3. D genes are given only for firm matches. Only some rows state a clone size, as once, few, many or a class for expanded clones.

J gene	clone size	V gene	CDR3 length	D gene	CDR3 protein	CDR3 DNA
TRBJ1-2	once	TRBV29-1	15	.	CSVDRGGNDDYGYTF	TGCAGCGTTGACCGAGGGGGGAATGACGACTATGGCTACACCTTC
TRBJ2-7	.	TRBV24-1	13	TRBD1	CATSGGQVYEQYF	TGTGCCACCAGTGGGGGACAGGTCTACGAGCAGTACTTC
TRBJ2-3	.	TRBV15	17	.	CATSEGVGGSSTDTQYF	TGTGCCACCAGCGAGGGGGTGGGAGGGTCTAGCACAGATACGCAGTATTTT
TRBJ2-7	many	TRBV2	14	.	CASSAGRGAYEQYF	TGTGCCAGCAGTGCTGGCAGGGGAGCCTACGAGCAGTACTTC
TRBJ1-1	.	TRBV20-1	13	.	CSARSGRNTEAFF	TGCAGTGCTAGAAGTGGACGGAACACTGAAGCTTTCTTT
TRBJ2-7	few	TRBV20-1	13	.	CSARAHTSLEQYF	TGCAGTGCTAGAGCCCACACCTCTCTCGAGCAGTACTTC
TRBJ1-3	many	TRBV15	14	TRBD1	CATSEEGQGNTIYF	TGTGCCACCAGCGAGGAGGGACAGGGAAACACCATATATTTT
TRBJ2-5	.	TRBV24-1	15	TRBD2	CATSAAGGPQETQYF	TGTGCCACCAGTGCAGCGGGAGGGCCCCAAGAGACCCAGTACTTC
TRBJ1-3	.	TRBV6-1	17	TRBD1	CASNQVQGARDGYTIYF	TGTGCCAGCAACCAAGTACAGGGGGCGCGAGATGGCTACACCATATATTTT
TRBJ1-4	.	TRBV7-2	15	TRBD1	CASSLRQGPNEKLFF	TGTGCCAGCAGCCTACGACAGGGCCCTAATGAAAAACTGTTTTTT
TRBJ1-5	.	TRBV10-3	14	.	CAISGGGGNQPQHF	TGTGCCATCAGCGGGGGAGGGGGCAATCAGCCCCAGCATTTT
TRBJ1-1	many	TRBV5-1	13	.	CASSPGLRAEAFF	TGCGCCAGCAGCCCGGGTTTGCGCGCTGAAGCTTTCTTT
TRBJ2-1	.	TRBV5-1	16	.	CASSSPGPDSYNEQFF	TGCGCCAGCAGCTCCCCGGGACCAGACTCCTACAATGAGCAGTTCTTC
TRBJ2-7	few	TRBV29-1	11	.	CSVLYMSEQYF	TGCAGCGTCCTCTACATGAGCGAGCAGTACTTC
TRBJ1-1	.	TRBV7-6	13	.	CASSFGVHTEAFF	TGTGCCAGCAGCTTCGGGGTACACACTGAAGCTTTCTTT
TRBJ2-3	.	TRBV2	16	TRBD2	CASSGASGRYTDTQYF	TGTGCCAGCAGTGGGGCTAGCGGGCGGTACACAGATACGCAGTATTTT
TRBJ1-4	few	TRBV19	14	.	CASSIDGEAKKLFF	TGTGCCAGTAGTATAGACGGCGAAGCGAAAAAACTGTTTTTT
TRBJ2-7	.	TRBV12-3/TRBV12-4	13	.	CASSWREVHEQYF	TGTGCCAGCAGCTGGCGGGAAGTACACGAGCAGTACTTC
TRBJ2-1	.	TRBV24-1	16	.	CATSDLQTASYNEQFF	TGTGCCACCAGTGATTTGCAGACAGCATCCTACAATGAGCAGTTCTTC
TRBJ2-3	.	TRBV19	16	TRBD1	CASSFAGTAVTDTQYF	TGTGCCAGTAGTTTCGCCGGGACAGCTGTCACAGATACGCAGTATTTT
TRBJ2-7	.	TRBV20-1	13	TRBD2	CSARLAVPYEQYF	TGCAGTGCTAGACTAGCGGTCCCCTACGAGCAGTACTTC
TRBJ1-1	many	TRBV14	13	.	CASRRNRDTEAFF	TGTGCCAGCAGGCGCAACAGAGACACTGAAGCTTTCTTT
TRBJ2-3	once	TRBV11-1	14	TRBD2	CATGLAGSLDTQYF	TGTGCCACAGGACTAGCGGGCTCTTTAGATACGCAGTATTTT
TRBJ1-1	many	TRBV19	15	TRBD1	CASRPSGGATTEAFF	TGTGCCAGTAGGCCCTCAGGGGGAGCGACCACTGAAGCTTTCTTT
TRBJ2-7	.	TRBV24-1	12	.	CATSLAGYEQYF	TGTGCCACCAGTTTGGCAGGGTACGAGCAGTACTTC
TRBJ1-1	many	TRBV6-5	14	.	CASMASHRGTEAFF	TGTGCCAGCATGGCTAGCCACCGAGGGACTGAAGCTTTCTTT
TRBJ1-3	few	TRBV12-3/TRBV12-4	12	.	CASSLRGNTIYF	TGTGCCAGCAGTTTGCGGGGAAACACCATATATTTT
TRBJ2-7	.	TRBV11-2	15	TRBD1	CASSSDREPSYEQYF	TGTGCCAGCAGCTCGGACAGGGAACCCTCCTACGAGCAGTACTTC
TRBJ1-2	.	TRBV9	15	TRBD1	CASSATQGAGYGYTF	TGTGCCAGCAGCGCTACACAGGGGGCGGGGTATGGCTACACCTTC
TRBJ1-6	.	TRBV20-1	15	TRBD1	CSARREGAIGSPLHF	TGCAGTGCTCGCCGTGAGGGGGCGATCGGTTCACCCCTCCACTTT
TRBJ2-3	.	TRBV24-1	16	TRBD1	CATSATGGSVTDTQYF	TGTGCCACCAGTGCCACAGGGGGTTCTGTAACAGATACGCAGTATTTT
TRBJ2-7	few	TRBV7-6	13	.	CASSLANAYEQYF	TGTGCCAGCAGCTTAGCGAACGCATACGAGCAGTACTTC
TRBJ2-7	few	TRBV7-2	15	TRBD2	CASSFTSGLSYEQYF	TGTGCCAGCAGCTTTACTAGCGGGCTCTCCTACGAGCAGTACTTC
TRBJ2-5	.	TRBV2	16	TRBD2	CATSADSGGARETQYF	TGTGCCACCTCGGCGGATAGCGGGGGGGCTAGAGAGACCCAGTACTTC
TRBJ2-1	.	TRBV19	13	TRBD1	CASSGQGWNEQFF	TGTGCCAGTAGTGGACAGGGGTGGAATGAGCAGTTCTTC
TRBJ1-2	many	TRBV7-9	16	.	CASRPDIKTVFHGYTF	TGTGCCAGCAGACCAGATATTAAGACAGTCTTTCATGGCTACACCTTC
TRBJ2-5	.	TRBV20-1	11	TRBD1	CSASMTGAGYF	TGCAGTGCTAGCATGACAGGGGCCGGGTACTTC
TRBJ1-1	.	TRBV9	14	TRBD1	CASRQQGARTEAFF	TGTGCCAGCAGGCAACAGGGGGCGCGCACTGAAGCTTTCTTT
TRBJ2-2	.	TRBV5-1	15	.	CASSPGGGDTGELFF	TGCGCCAGCAGCCCAGGAGGAGGAGACACCGGGGAGCTGTTTTTT
TRBJ2-3	few	TRBV7-2	15	TRBD1	CASSPRTGSTDTQYF	TGTGCCAGCAGCCCTCGGACAGGGAGCACAGATACGCAGTATTTT
TRBJ1-2	many	TRBV29-1	13	.	CSVEGGGVGGYTF	TGCAGCGTTGAAGGGGGAGGGGTGGGTGGCTACACCTTC
TRBJ1-1	few	TRBV10-3	12	TRBD1	CAISPGTGHAFF	TGTGCCATCAGCCCCGGGACAGGGCATGCTTTCTTT
TRBJ1-3	.	TRBV10-3	12	.	CAIAQGGNTIYF	TGTGCCATCGCCCAGGGCGGAAACACCATATATTTT
TRBJ1-2	few	TRBV10-3	14	TRBD1	CATTGQEFYYGYTF	TGTGCCACCACGGGACAGGAGTTTTACTATGGCTACACCTTC
TRBJ2-7	.	TRBV7-2	15	.	CASSYSRGSLYEQYF	TGTGCCAGCAGTTACTCACGCGGGTCCCTCTACGAGCAGTACTTC
TRBJ2-1	.	TRBV7-2	13	TRBD1	CASSLTGIREQFF	TGTGCCAGCAGCTTGACAGGGATCAGGGAGCAGTTCTTC
TRBJ2-7	many	TRBV7-9	14	.	CASSLGAETYEQYF	TGTGCCAGCAGCTTAGGGGCCGAAACCTACGAGCAGTACTTC
TRBJ2-1	.	TRBV7-9	18	TRBD2	CASSLASGGATVYNEQFF	TGTGCCAGCAGCTTAGCTAGCGGGGGGGCAACGGTCTACAATGAGCAGTTCTTC
TRBJ1-2	many	TRBV7-9	14	TRBD1	CASSITGEGYGYTF	TGTGCCAGCAGCATCACAGGGGAAGGATACGGCTACACCTTC
TRBJ2-1	.	TRBV15	12	.	CATSRPYNEQFF	TGTGCCACCAGCAGACCATATAATGAGCAGTTCTTC
TRBJ1-1	many	TRBV15	14	.	CATNPGQMNTEAFF	TGTGCCACCAACCCGGGACAAATGAACACTGAAGCTTTCTTT
TRBJ2-5	.	TRBV5-1	16	TRBD1	CASSLVGTGAQETQYF	TGCGCCAGCAGCTTGGTGGGGACAGGGGCCCAAGAGACCCAGTACTTC
TRBJ1-3	once	TRBV9	13	.	CASSTNGGNTIYF	TGTGCCAGCAGCACGAACGGTGGAAACACCATATATTTT
TRBJ2-5	.	TRBV24-1	14	TRBD2	CATPLAGGWETQYF	TGTGCCACTCCACTAGCGGGAGGGTGGGAGACCCAGTACTTC
TRBJ2-1	.	TRBV20-1	12	.	CSANLEQNEQFF	TGCAGTGCCAACCTCGAACAGAATGAGCAGTTCTTC
TRBJ2-7	few	TRBV19	15	TRBD1	CASSNRDSSSYEQYF	TGTGCCAGTAGTAACCGGGACAGTTCCTCCTACGAGCAGTACTTC